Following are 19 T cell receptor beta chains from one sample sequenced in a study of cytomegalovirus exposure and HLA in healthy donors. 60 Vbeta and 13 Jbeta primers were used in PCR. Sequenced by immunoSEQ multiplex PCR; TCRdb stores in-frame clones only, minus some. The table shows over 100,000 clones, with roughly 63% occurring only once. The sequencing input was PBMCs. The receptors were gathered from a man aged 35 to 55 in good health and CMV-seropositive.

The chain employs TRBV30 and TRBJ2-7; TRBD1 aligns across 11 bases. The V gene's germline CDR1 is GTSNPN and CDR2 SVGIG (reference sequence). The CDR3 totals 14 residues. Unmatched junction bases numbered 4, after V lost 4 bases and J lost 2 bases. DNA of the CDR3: TGTGCCTGGATCGGGGGACAGGGGGCCTACGAGCAGTACTTC. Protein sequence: CAWIGGQGAYEQYF.

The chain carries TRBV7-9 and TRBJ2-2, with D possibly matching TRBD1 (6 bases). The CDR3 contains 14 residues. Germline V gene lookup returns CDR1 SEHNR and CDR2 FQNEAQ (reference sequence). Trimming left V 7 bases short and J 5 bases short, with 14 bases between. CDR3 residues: CASTRGDLTGELFF. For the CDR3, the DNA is TGTGCCAGCACCAGGGGTGACCTAACCGGGGAGCTGTTTTTT. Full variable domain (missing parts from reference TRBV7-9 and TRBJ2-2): DTGVSQNPRHKITKRGQNVTFRCDPISEHNRLYWYRQTLGQGPEFLTYFQNEAQLEKSRLLSDRFSAERPKGSFSTLEIQRTEQGDSAMYLCASTRGDLTGELFFGEGSRLTVL.

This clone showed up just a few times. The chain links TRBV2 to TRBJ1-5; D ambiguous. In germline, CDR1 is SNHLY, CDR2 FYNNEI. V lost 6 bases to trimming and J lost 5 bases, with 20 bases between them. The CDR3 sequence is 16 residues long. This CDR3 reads CASSIQLTMAHQPQHF. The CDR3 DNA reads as TGTGCCAGCAGCATTCAATTGACTATGGCCCATCAGCCCCAGCATTTT. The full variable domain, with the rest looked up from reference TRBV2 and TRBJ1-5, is EPEVTQTPSHQVTQMGQEVILRCVPISNHLYFYWYRQILGQKVEFLVSFYNNEISEKSEIFDDQFSVERPDGSNFTLKIRSTKLEDSAMYFCASSIQLTMAHQPQHFGDGTRLSIL.

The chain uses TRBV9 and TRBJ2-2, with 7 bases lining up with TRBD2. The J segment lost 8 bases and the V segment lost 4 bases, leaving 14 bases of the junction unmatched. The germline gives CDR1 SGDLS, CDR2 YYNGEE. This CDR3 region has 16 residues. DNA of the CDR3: TGTGCCAGCAGCCGATTAAGCGGGACCGAGTCAGGGGAGCTGTTTTTT. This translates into CASSRLSGTESGELFF.

As DNA, the CDR3 is TGTGCCATACAACAGGGTCCGAACACCGGGGAGCTGTTTTTT. Its protein product is CAIQQGPNTGELFF. The chain carries TRBV10-3 and TRBJ2-2, with a tentative D call TRBD1 (6 bases). Germline V gives CDR1 ENHRY, CDR2 SYGVKD. The V end was cut by 9 bases, the J end by 0 bases, with 11 bases between. The CDR3 sequence is 14 residues long.

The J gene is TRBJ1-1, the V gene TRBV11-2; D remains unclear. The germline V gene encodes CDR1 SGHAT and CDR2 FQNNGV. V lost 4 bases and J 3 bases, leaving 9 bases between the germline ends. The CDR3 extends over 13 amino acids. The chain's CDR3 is CASSSGSYTEAFF. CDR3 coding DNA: TGTGCCAGCAGCTCTGGCAGTTACACTGAAGCTTTCTTT.

The CDR3 loop reads CAWRGLAGTDTQYF. Here the CDR3 DNA reads TGTGCCTGGAGAGGGCTAGCGGGGACAGATACGCAGTATTTT. The chain couples TRBV30 to TRBJ2-3; 9 bases align to TRBD2. The CDR3 totals 14 residues. Germline lookup yields CDR1 GTSNPN and CDR2 SVGIG (reference sequence). Trimming cost V 3 bases and J 3 bases; bases outside gene matches: 4.

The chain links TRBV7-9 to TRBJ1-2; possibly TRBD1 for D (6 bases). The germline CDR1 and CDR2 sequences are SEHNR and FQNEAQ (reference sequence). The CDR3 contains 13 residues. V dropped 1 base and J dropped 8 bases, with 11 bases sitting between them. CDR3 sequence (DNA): TGTGCCAGCAGCTTAGGACAGGTGGGAGGCTACACCTTC. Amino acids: CASSLGQVGGYTF.

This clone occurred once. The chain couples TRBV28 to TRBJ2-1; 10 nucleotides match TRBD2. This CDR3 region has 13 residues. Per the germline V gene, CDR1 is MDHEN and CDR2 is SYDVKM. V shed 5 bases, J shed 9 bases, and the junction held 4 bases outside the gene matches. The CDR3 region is CASSLLAGSEQFF. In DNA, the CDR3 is TGTGCCAGCAGTCTACTAGCGGGATCTGAGCAGTTCTTC.

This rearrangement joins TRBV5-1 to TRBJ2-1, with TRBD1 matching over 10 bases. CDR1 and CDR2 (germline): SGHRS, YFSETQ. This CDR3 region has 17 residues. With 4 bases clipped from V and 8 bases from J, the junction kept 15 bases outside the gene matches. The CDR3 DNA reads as TGCGCCAGCAGCCAAAAAACCGGGACAGGGGCAGTGGATGAGCAGTTCTTC. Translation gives CASSQKTGTGAVDEQFF.

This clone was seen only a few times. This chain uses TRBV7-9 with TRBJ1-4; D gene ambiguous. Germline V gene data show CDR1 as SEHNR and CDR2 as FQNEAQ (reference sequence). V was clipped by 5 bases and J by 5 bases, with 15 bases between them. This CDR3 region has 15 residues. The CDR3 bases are TGTGCCAGCAGCCCAGCCGGACTTCGGAATGAAAAACTGTTTTTT. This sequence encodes CASSPAGLRNEKLFF.

The CDR3 here is CASRSRQGEFPDTQYF. DNA for the CDR3: TGCGCCAGCAGGTCTCGACAGGGGGAATTCCCAGATACGCAGTATTTT. The chain recombines TRBV10-2 with TRBJ2-3, with 9 bases fitting TRBD1. Trimming cost V 6 bases and J 4 bases; bases outside gene matches: 11. Germline V gene lookup returns CDR1 WSHSY and CDR2 SAAADI. The CDR3 contains 16 residues.

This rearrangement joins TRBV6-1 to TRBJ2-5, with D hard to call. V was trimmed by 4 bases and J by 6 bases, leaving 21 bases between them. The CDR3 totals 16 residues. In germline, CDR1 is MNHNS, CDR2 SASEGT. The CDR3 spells CASSAQVALGGQTQYF. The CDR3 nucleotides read TGTGCCAGCAGTGCCCAAGTGGCCCTGGGTGGGCAGACCCAGTACTTC.

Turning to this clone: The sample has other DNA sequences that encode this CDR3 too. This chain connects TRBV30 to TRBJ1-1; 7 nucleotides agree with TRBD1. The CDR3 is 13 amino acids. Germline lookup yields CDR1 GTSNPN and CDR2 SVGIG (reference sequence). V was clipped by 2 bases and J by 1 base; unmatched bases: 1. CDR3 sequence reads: CAWSRQGNTEAFF. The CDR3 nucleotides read TGTGCCTGGAGTCGACAGGGGAACACTGAAGCTTTCTTT.

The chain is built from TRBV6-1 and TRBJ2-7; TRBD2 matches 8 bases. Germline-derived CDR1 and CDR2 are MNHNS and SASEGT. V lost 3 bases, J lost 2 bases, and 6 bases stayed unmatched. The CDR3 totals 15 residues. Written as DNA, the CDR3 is TGTGCCAGCAGTGAGTTGCTAGCGGGCCCCTACGAGCAGTACTTC. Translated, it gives CASSELLAGPYEQYF.

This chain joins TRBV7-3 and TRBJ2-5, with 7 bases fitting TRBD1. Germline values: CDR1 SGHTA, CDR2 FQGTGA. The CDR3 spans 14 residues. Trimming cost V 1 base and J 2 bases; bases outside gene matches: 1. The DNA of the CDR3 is TGTGCCAGCAGCTTAAGCAGGGGGCAAGAGACCCAGTACTTC. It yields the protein CASSLSRGQETQYF.

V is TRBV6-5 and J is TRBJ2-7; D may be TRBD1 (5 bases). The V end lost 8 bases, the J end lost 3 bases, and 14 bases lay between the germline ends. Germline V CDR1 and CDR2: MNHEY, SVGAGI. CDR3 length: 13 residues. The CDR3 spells CASGMGPYYEQYF. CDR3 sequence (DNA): TGTGCCAGCGGGATGGGGCCCTACTACGAGCAGTACTTC.

The CDR3 region has the DNA TGTGCCAGCAGCTCCGGGGGACTCGGCACAGATACGCAGTATTTT. It yields the protein CASSSGGLGTDTQYF. V gene TRBV7-3 combines with J gene TRBJ2-3, with a possible D match to TRBD2 (6 bases). Germline V lookup: CDR1 SGHTA, CDR2 FQGTGA. This CDR3 is 15 amino acids long. V was shortened by 4 bases and J by 1 base, with 12 bases between the two germline ends. Full variable domain (rest looked up from reference TRBV7-3 and TRBJ2-3): GAGVSQTPSNKVTEKGKYVELRCDPISGHTALYWYRQSLGQGPEFLIYFQGTGAADDSGLPNDRFFAVRPEGSVSTLKIQRTERGDSAVYLCASSSGGLGTDTQYFGPGTRLTVL.

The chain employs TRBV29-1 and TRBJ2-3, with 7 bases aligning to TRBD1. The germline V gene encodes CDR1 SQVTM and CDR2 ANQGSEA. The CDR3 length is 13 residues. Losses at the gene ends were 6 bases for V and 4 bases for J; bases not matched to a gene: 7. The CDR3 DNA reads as TGCAGCGTGGACAGGTCGGGCGCAGATACGCAGTATTTT. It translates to CSVDRSGADTQYF.